These 21 T cell receptor beta chains were all obtained from the same sample, sequenced in a study of glioma-infiltrating T cells after dendritic cell vaccination. The repertoire was sequenced with immunoSEQ multiplex PCR; TCRdb's copy has only in-frame clones and lacks some. The table has 100,000 or so clones, less than 90% seen once. Time point defined: after dendritic cell vaccination, including at tumor progression/relapse. The sequencing here drew on blood, taken after dendritic cell vaccination. Receptor source: a human donor with glioblastoma.

CDR3 in amino acids: CASTLDRVANTEAFF. The CDR3 DNA is TGCGCCAGCACCCTCGACAGGGTTGCGAACACTGAAGCTTTCTTT. The chain recombines TRBV5-1 with TRBJ1-1; TRBD1 agrees at 7 bases. This CDR3 contains 15 residues. The J segment lost 1 base and the V segment lost 6 bases, leaving 9 bases of the junction unmatched. Germline CDR1 and CDR2: SGHRS and YFSETQ.

The V gene is TRBV4-1, the J gene TRBJ1-1; a possible D gene is TRBD1 (6 bases). CDR1 is MGHRA and CDR2 is YSYEKL in the germline V gene. V lost 1 base, J lost 5 bases, and 8 bases lay in between. The CDR3 is made up of 13 amino acids. The CDR3 reads CASSQARGTEAFF. The CDR3 coding sequence is TGCGCCAGCAGCCAAGCAAGGGGGACTGAAGCTTTCTTT.

This rearrangement joins TRBV11-1 to TRBJ1-2; no firm D call. V was cut by 5 bases and J by 3 bases, with 10 bases left in between. Per the germline V gene, CDR1 is SGHAT and CDR2 is FQDESV (reference sequence). The CDR3 consists of 13 residues. This CDR3 reads CASSTDTHYGYTF. CDR3 coding DNA: TGTGCCAGCAGCACCGACACACACTATGGCTACACCTTC.

This clone was observed a handful of times. J is TRBJ2-1 and V is TRBV28; TRBD2 matches at 16 bases. Unmatched junction bases numbered 6, after V lost 4 bases and J lost 15 bases. Per the germline V gene, CDR1 is MDHEN and CDR2 is SYDVKM. The CDR3 consists of 14 residues. CDR3 region: CASSSGTSGRAWFF. The CDR3 DNA reads as TGTGCCAGCAGTTCCGGGACTAGCGGGAGGGCATGGTTCTTC.

The gene calls are TRBV19 and TRBJ2-5; the D gene is possibly TRBD1 (6 bases). Trimming took off 5 bases at V and 0 bases at J, with 10 bases between the two ends. The CDR3 totals 14 residues. Germline V lookup: CDR1 LNHDA, CDR2 SQIVND (reference sequence). CDR3 in amino acids: CASSGDRNQETQYF. In nucleotides, the CDR3 is TGTGCCAGTAGTGGAGACAGGAACCAAGAGACCCAGTACTTC.

CDR3 nucleotide sequence: TGTGCCAGCAGTATCACCGGGACAGCGAGATACAATGAGCAGTTCTTC. Protein: CASSITGTARYNEQFF. V usage is TRBV28 and J usage is TRBJ2-1; 7 bases are shared with TRBD1. The CDR3 runs 16 residues. Germline V gene sequence: CDR1 MDHEN, CDR2 SYDVKM. V lost 5 bases to trimming and J lost 4 bases; unmatched junction nucleotides: 11.

The chain employs TRBV9 and TRBJ2-3; TRBD2 aligns across 11 bases. The CDR3 totals 16 residues. The germline V gene has CDR1 SGDLS and CDR2 YYNGEE. Trimming at V came to 0 bases and at J to 5 bases, leaving 5 bases not matched to a gene. The CDR3 DNA reads as TGTGCCAGCAGCGTAGCTGGGCTAGCGGGAGGAGATACGCAGTATTTT. Protein product: CASSVAGLAGGDTQYF.

J is TRBJ1-1 and V is TRBV5-1; possible D gene TRBD1, 6 bases. In germline, CDR1 is SGHRS, CDR2 YFSETQ. The CDR3 runs 16 residues. Trimming left V 0 bases short and J 0 bases short, with 12 bases between. This CDR3 reads CASSLGTARMNTEAFF. CDR3 coding DNA: TGCGCCAGCAGCTTGGGGACAGCCCGAATGAACACTGAAGCTTTCTTT.

In its sample, this clone was seen once. The V gene is TRBV30, the J gene TRBJ1-4; D may be TRBD1 (6 bases). The ends were cut back, 3 bases at V and 5 bases at J, with 10 bases in the middle. The germline V gene encodes CDR1 GTSNPN and CDR2 SVGIG (reference sequence). The CDR3 extends over 13 amino acids. The CDR3 nucleotides read TGTGCCTGGAGACAGGGCGAGAATGAAAAACTGTTTTTT. Its protein is CAWRQGENEKLFF.

This clone was seen only once. The chain carries TRBV4-1 and TRBJ2-1, with TRBD2 matching 8 bases. In germline, CDR1 is MGHRA, CDR2 YSYEKL. The CDR3 is made up of 16 amino acids. Trimming took 0 bases from V and 2 from J; bases not matched to a gene: 3. The CDR3, as DNA: TGCGCCAGCAGCCAAGAGGGGACTAGGACCTACAATGAGCAGTTCTTC. Translating it yields CASSQEGTRTYNEQFF.

V and J are TRBV28 and TRBJ1-2; D gene unclear. Germline V lookup: CDR1 MDHEN, CDR2 SYDVKM. The CDR3 is 14 amino acids. The ends were cut back, 3 bases at V and 4 bases at J, with 12 bases in the middle. The CDR3 is CASSFSPTRYGYTF. The CDR3 DNA is TGTGCCAGCAGTTTTTCCCCTACTCGCTATGGCTACACCTTC.

V and J are TRBV30 and TRBJ2-7; TRBD1 matches 7 bases. Germline CDR1 and CDR2: GTSNPN and SVGIG (reference sequence). Trimming cost V 4 bases and J 3 bases; bases outside gene matches: 6. The CDR3 has 13 amino acids. In DNA form, the CDR3 reads TGTGCCTGGAATACAGGGACAGTCTACGAGCAGTACTTC. This translates into CAWNTGTVYEQYF.

The CDR3 coding sequence is TGTGCCAGCAATTTAGGAGCAGGAAACACCATATATTTT. As protein: CASNLGAGNTIYF. The chain couples TRBV5-6 to TRBJ1-3; D not resolved. V lost 6 bases to trimming and J lost 4 bases, with 11 bases between them. This CDR3 is built from 13 residues. Per germline, CDR1 SGHDT and CDR2 YYEEEE.

This chain joins TRBV6-5 and TRBJ1-1; 8 nucleotides line up with TRBD1. The CDR3 runs 15 residues. Unmatched junction bases numbered 8, after V lost 4 bases and J lost 4 bases. Germline V CDR1 and CDR2: MNHEY, SVGAGI. The CDR3 region is CASSLDREPLTEAFF. The DNA of the CDR3 is TGTGCCAGCAGTTTGGACAGGGAGCCTCTCACTGAAGCTTTCTTT.

The rearrangement joins TRBV11-2 to TRBJ2-2; a weak D match, TRBD2 (5 bases). Germline V CDR1 and CDR2: SGHAT, FQNNGV. This CDR3 has 15 residues. Between the trimmed V and J ends, which lost 5 bases and 1 base, there was a span of 11 bases. DNA of the CDR3: TGTGCCAGCAGCAACAGCGGAGGGAACACCGGGGAGCTGTTTTTT. Its translation: CASSNSGGNTGELFF.

V is TRBV19 and J is TRBJ1-1, with a weak D call TRBD1 (5 bases). Trimming left V 7 bases short and J 3 bases short, with 15 bases between. The CDR3 length is 14 residues. Germline lookup yields CDR1 LNHDA and CDR2 SQIVND (reference sequence). The CDR3 is CASMAPSRDTEAFF. The CDR3 DNA is TGTGCCAGTATGGCCCCCTCCAGGGACACTGAAGCTTTCTTT. Full variable domain (outside the CDR3, taken from reference TRBV19 and TRBJ1-1): DGGITQSPKYLFRKEGQNVTLSCEQNLNHDAMYWYRQDPGQGLRLIYYSQIVNDFQKGDIAEGYSVSREKKESFPLTVTSAQKNPTAFYLCASMAPSRDTEAFFGQGTRLTVV.

This clone was counted a single time. The chain is built from TRBV7-2 and TRBJ1-4, with D possibly TRBD1 on 6 matching bases. The germline gives CDR1 SGHTA, CDR2 FQGNSA. V was pared by 3 bases and J by 7 bases, with 15 bases between. There are 15 residues in the CDR3. The CDR3 nucleotides are TGTGCCAGCAGCTTTACAGGGTCCTCGAGTGAAAAACTGTTTTTT. Residues: CASSFTGSSSEKLFF. The entire variable domain, with the rest obtained from reference TRBV7-2 and TRBJ1-4, is as follows: GAGVSQSPSNKVTEKGKDVELRCDPISGHTALYWYRQSLGQGLEFLIYFQGNSAPDKSGLPSDRFSAERTGGSVSTLTIQRTQQEDSAVYLCASSFTGSSSEKLFFGSGTQLSVL.

This clone was recorded a few times. This chain joins TRBV5-1 and TRBJ2-1; 10 nucleotides align to TRBD2. V shed 6 bases, J shed 9 bases, and the junction held 12 bases outside the gene matches. The germline gives CDR1 SGHRS, CDR2 YFSETQ. The CDR3 sequence is 15 residues long. The CDR3 loop reads CASTPVAGGFTEQFF. The CDR3 DNA reads TGCGCCAGCACCCCGGTAGCGGGAGGTTTCACTGAGCAGTTCTTC.

V usage is TRBV5-1 and J usage is TRBJ2-5; 12 bases fit TRBD1. This CDR3 is built from 14 residues. Germline V gives CDR1 SGHRS, CDR2 YFSETQ. The J segment lost 5 bases and the V segment lost 3 bases, leaving 2 bases of the junction unmatched. CDR3 nucleotide sequence: TGCGCCAGCAGCTGGGGGACAGGGGGCGAGACCCAGTACTTC. It yields the protein CASSWGTGGETQYF.

V and J are TRBV6-6 and TRBJ1-2, with D hard to call. This CDR3 spans 14 amino acids. The ends were cut back, 8 bases at V and 0 bases at J, with 13 bases in the middle. The germline V gene encodes CDR1 MNHNY and CDR2 SVGAGI (reference sequence). DNA of the CDR3: TGTGCCAGCGTATACAGCTTAGCTAACTATGGCTACACCTTC. Its protein is CASVYSLANYGYTF.

The V gene is TRBV28, the J gene TRBJ2-7; no clear D gene. Trimming took off 2 bases at V and 1 base at J, with 9 bases between the two ends. Germline V gene lookup returns CDR1 MDHEN and CDR2 SYDVKM. The CDR3 consists of 14 residues. The CDR3 DNA follows: TGTGCCAGCAGTTTAACCCCGGGTTCCTACGAGCAGTACTTC. It specifies CASSLTPGSYEQYF.